This T cell receptor beta chain emerged from a study of shared clonotypes between healthy human individuals. General study results and limits: A generally larger estimated richness was seen in naive subsets than in memory subsets. It was the non-shared clonotypes that had lower generation probabilities than clonotypes shared by all four donors.

Genomic DNA (from each subset) was split evenly across several immunoSEQ plates. The protocol was immunoSEQ multiplex PCR, while the TCRdb copy is restricted to in-frame clones and leaves out a portion. Among over a million clones listed, around 97% were seen once. Germline V CDR1 and CDR2: MGHRA, YSYEKL. The CDR3 spans 14 residues. V lost 0 bases, J lost 7 bases, and 13 bases lay in between. Worth noting for this clone: Its matching antigen is unknown.

The clonotype comes from a man younger than 45 in good health. The chain carries TRBV4-1 and TRBJ2-7; a weak D match, TRBD1 (5 bases). Sequencing was done on a sample of naive CD4+ T cells sorted from blood. The subset here: CD45RA+ positively selected. In DNA form, the CDR3 reads TGCGCCAGCAGCCAAGATCGACAGAATCTTGAGCAGTACTTC. Its protein product is CASSQDRQNLEQYF.